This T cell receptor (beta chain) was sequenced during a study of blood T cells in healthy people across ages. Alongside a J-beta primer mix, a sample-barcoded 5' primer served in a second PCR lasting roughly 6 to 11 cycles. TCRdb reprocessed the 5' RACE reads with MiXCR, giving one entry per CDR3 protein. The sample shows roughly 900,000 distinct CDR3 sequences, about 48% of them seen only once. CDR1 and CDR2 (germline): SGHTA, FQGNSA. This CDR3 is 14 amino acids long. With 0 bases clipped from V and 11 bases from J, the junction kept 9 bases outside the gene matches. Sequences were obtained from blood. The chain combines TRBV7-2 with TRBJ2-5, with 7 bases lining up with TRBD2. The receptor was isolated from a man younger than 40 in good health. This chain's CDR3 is CASSLASTSAEQYF. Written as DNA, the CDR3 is TGTGCCAGCAGCTTAGCGTCAACTAGCGCGGAGCAGTACTTC.